The 30 T cell receptor beta chains listed next were all sequenced from one sample in a study of control samples from healthy donors and cancer patients. Data came from immunoSEQ multiplex PCR; TCRdb stores just in-frame clones and leaves some out. The sample has 75,000 to 95,000 clones; around nine tenths are singletons. Sequencing used PBMCs. The source is a woman aged 45-60 years with colorectal cancer.

The V and J genes are TRBV28 and TRBJ2-3; no clear D. The germline V and J ends were trimmed by 3 bases and 0 bases, with 7 bases remaining between them. The germline V gene encodes CDR1 MDHEN and CDR2 SYDVKM. The CDR3 length is 14 residues. The CDR3, as DNA: TGTGCCAGCAGTTTCGAAGCGAGCACAGATACGCAGTATTTT. The encoded protein is CASSFEASTDTQYF. Based on the CDR3 plus reference TRBV28 and TRBJ2-3, the full variable domain is DVKVTQSSRYLVKRTGEKVFLECVQDMDHENMFWYRQDPGLGLRLIYFSYDVKMKEKGDIPEGYSVSREKKERFSLILESASTNQTSMYLCASSFEASTDTQYFGPGTRLTVL.

This sequence joins TRBV24-1 and TRBJ2-1; D is unresolved. The CDR3 sequence is 11 residues long. The germline V and J ends were trimmed by 5 bases and 8 bases, with 6 bases remaining between them. Germline values: CDR1 KGHDR, CDR2 SFDVKD. The CDR3 protein is CATSGLDEQFF. The CDR3 DNA reads as TGTGCCACCAGTGGGCTGGATGAGCAGTTCTTC.

This chain uses TRBV7-3 with TRBJ1-1, with 7 bases aligning to TRBD1. The CDR3 consists of 13 residues. V lost 5 bases and J lost 6; bases outside the gene matches: 6. Germline V gene data show CDR1 as SGHTA and CDR2 as FQGTGA. CDR3 coding DNA: TGTGCCAGCAGCGAGGGACAGTTCTCTGAAGCTTTCTTT. It yields the protein CASSEGQFSEAFF.

The CDR3 loop is CASSLGLADTDTQYF. CDR3 nucleotides: TGTGCCAGCAGCTTAGGGCTAGCGGACACAGATACGCAGTATTTT. This chain joins TRBV7-2 and TRBJ2-3, with 7 bases lining up with TRBD2. Germline V CDR1 and CDR2: SGHTA, FQGNSA. The CDR3 is 15 residues long. V lost 1 base, J lost 2 bases, and 3 bases stayed unmatched.

The chain recombines TRBV6-2 or TRBV6-3 with TRBJ1-3; TRBD1 might be the D (5 bases). V was pared by 4 bases and J by 6 bases, with 16 bases between. This CDR3 contains 15 residues. Per the germline V gene, CDR1 is MNHEY and CDR2 is SVGEGT. The DNA for the CDR3 is TGTGCCAGCAGTTCCGGGGCAGAAGAGATAAACACCATATATTTT. As protein: CASSSGAEEINTIYF.

The rearrangement joins TRBV4-1 to TRBJ2-1, with TRBD2 matching over 7 bases. Germline V gene lookup returns CDR1 MGHRA and CDR2 YSYEKL. The length of the CDR3 is 18 residues. V gave up 0 bases and J gave up 0 bases; unmatched junction bases: 8. CDR3 nucleotide sequence: TGCGCCAGCAGCCAAGAACGAACAGCGGGGAGCTCCTACAATGAGCAGTTCTTC. Translation gives CASSQERTAGSSYNEQFF.

CDR3 in DNA: TGTGCCAGCAGGCAAGACAGGGGACAAGAGACCCAGTACTTC. Its protein product is CASRQDRGQETQYF. This chain connects TRBV7-2 to TRBJ2-5; TRBD1 agrees at 8 bases. Germline V lookup: CDR1 SGHTA, CDR2 FQGNSA. This CDR3 region has 14 residues. V was clipped by 6 bases and J by 2 bases; unmatched bases: 5.

This clone was counted a single time. The V and J genes are TRBV9 and TRBJ2-3; D call uncertain. Trimming stripped 0 bases from V and 4 bases from J, with 9 bases between. Germline V gene sequence: CDR1 SGDLS, CDR2 YYNGEE. This CDR3 comprises 14 residues. The CDR3: CASSVGPQADTQYF. The CDR3 region has the DNA TGTGCCAGCAGCGTAGGGCCTCAAGCAGATACGCAGTATTTT.

This chain's CDR3 is CASSLGRHGDTTDTQYF. The CDR3 DNA follows: TGTGCCAGCAGCTTGGGACGCCATGGAGACACTACAGATACGCAGTATTTT. The rearrangement links TRBV12-1 to TRBJ2-3. TRBV12-1 is a pseudogene locus. This CDR3 has 17 amino acids.

This chain uses TRBV6-1 with TRBJ2-6, with 7 bases lining up with TRBD1. Germline CDR1 and CDR2: MNHNS and SASEGT. The CDR3 is 16 amino acids. The V segment lost 3 bases and the J segment 2 bases; nucleotides outside the gene matches: 4. The CDR3 spells CASSDRGLPGANVLTF. The CDR3 region has the DNA TGTGCCAGCAGTGATAGGGGGCTCCCTGGGGCCAACGTCCTGACTTTC.

A remark on this clone: The junction and the germline gene differ at one end; a read error may be behind it. This rearrangement joins TRBV5-1 to TRBJ1-1; no clear D. CDR1 and CDR2 (germline): SGHRS, YFSETQ. The CDR3 totals 13 residues. In DNA form, the CDR3 reads TGCGCCAGCAGCGTGAGGCTGAACGCTGAAGCTTTCTTT. Its translation: CASSVRLNAEAFF.

The gene calls are TRBV5-1 and TRBJ1-2, with D possibly TRBD1 on 5 matching bases. Germline lookup yields CDR1 SGHRS and CDR2 YFSETQ. V gave up 5 bases and J gave up 8 bases, with 19 bases separating them. CDR3 length: 14 residues. CDR3 protein: CASRVEGPGTGYTF. For the CDR3, the DNA is TGCGCCAGCAGGGTAGAGGGTCCAGGGACCGGCTACACCTTC.

The rearrangement links TRBV4-3 to TRBJ2-3; TRBD2 matches at 7 bases. The CDR3 is 16 residues long. V lost 0 bases to trimming and J lost 4 bases; unmatched junction nucleotides: 7. Germline V gene data show CDR1 as LGHNA and CDR2 as YSLEER. The CDR3 reads CASSQDGGGGADTQYF. CDR3 coding DNA: TGCGCCAGCAGCCAAGATGGCGGGGGAGGGGCAGATACGCAGTATTTT.

A remark on this clone: The same CDR3 also results from other DNA sequences found in this sample. This chain connects TRBV7-8 to TRBJ2-7, with TRBD1 identical over 10 bases. The CDR3 has 14 amino acids. Germline V gives CDR1 SGHVS, CDR2 FQNEAQ. The V and J ends lost 5 bases and 2 bases, in that order; junction bases with no gene match: 3. The CDR3 is CASSLGTGAYEQYV. The DNA for the CDR3 is TGTGCCAGCAGCCTCGGGACAGGGGCCTACGAGCAGTACGTC.

The chain links TRBV7-2 to TRBJ1-2, with D perhaps matching TRBD1 (5 bases). This CDR3 has 13 residues. Trimming removed 0 bases from V and 8 bases from J, with 10 bases in between. The germline CDR1 and CDR2 sequences are SGHTA and FQGNSA. DNA of the CDR3: TGTGCCAGCAGCTTAGCCGACAGTGGCGGCTACACCTTC. It is translated as CASSLADSGGYTF.

This sequence joins TRBV30 and TRBJ2-5, with a possible D match to TRBD1 (5 bases). Trimming removed 5 bases at V and 2 bases at J, with 18 bases between. Germline V CDR1 and CDR2: GTSNPN, SVGIG (reference sequence). CDR3 length equals 15 residues. CDR3 loop: CAWVPWGRPQETQYF. The CDR3 region has the DNA TGTGCCTGGGTACCCTGGGGCCGACCACAAGAGACCCAGTACTTC.

The chain combines TRBV5-6 with TRBJ2-5; the D is unclear. The CDR3 is 11 residues long. V was pared by 4 bases and J by 2 bases, with 3 bases between. Germline-derived CDR1 and CDR2 are SGHDT and YYEEEE. CDR3 loop: CASSLQETQYF. The CDR3 DNA reads as TGTGCCAGCAGCCTTCAAGAGACCCAGTACTTC. The full variable domain, rest sourced from reference TRBV5-6 and TRBJ2-5, is DAGVTQSPTHLIKTRGQQVTLRCSPKSGHDTVSWYQQALGQGPQFIFQYYEEEERQRGNFPDRFSGHQFPNYSSELNVNALLLGDSALYLCASSLQETQYFGPGTRLLVL.

The chain employs TRBV10-3 and TRBJ2-3, with 8 bases that match TRBD2. The germline CDR1 and CDR2 sequences are ENHRY and SYGVKD. The ends lost 6 bases at V and 2 bases at J; junction bases unmatched: 10. This CDR3 comprises 16 residues. The DNA of the CDR3 is TGTGCCATCAGCCGAGGGGCGGGGGGCCCCACAGATACGCAGTATTTT. It specifies CAISRGAGGPTDTQYF.

This sequence joins TRBV15 and TRBJ2-1; D not resolved. This CDR3 is built from 16 residues. V was pared by 1 base and J by 4 bases, with 14 bases between. Germline CDR1 and CDR2: LNHNV and YYDKDF (reference sequence). CDR3 sequence: CATSRGLSSRYNEQFF. The CDR3 nucleotides are TGTGCCACCAGCAGAGGGCTAAGTAGCCGGTACAATGAGCAGTTCTTC.

The chain has TRBV28 and TRBJ2-7; D may be TRBD1 (6 bases). The ends were cut back, 5 bases at V and 0 bases at J, with 8 bases in the middle. The germline CDR1 and CDR2 sequences are MDHEN and SYDVKM. The CDR3 totals 13 residues. CDR3 DNA sequence: TGTGCCAGCAGTACGACAGGCTCCTACGAGCAGTACGTC. Its translation is CASSTTGSYEQYV.

This chain joins TRBV19 and TRBJ2-3; 8 nucleotides match TRBD1. With 0 bases clipped from V and 6 bases from J, the junction kept 8 bases outside the gene matches. Per germline, CDR1 LNHDA and CDR2 SQIVND (reference sequence). This CDR3 contains 16 residues. DNA for the CDR3: TGTGCCAGTAGTATAGAGCCCAGGGGGCGGCTGGATACGCAGTATTTT. The encoded protein is CASSIEPRGRLDTQYF. Drawing the rest from reference TRBV19 and TRBJ2-3, the complete variable domain is DGGITQSPKYLFRKEGQNVTLSCEQNLNHDAMYWYRQDPGQGLRLIYYSQIVNDFQKGDIAEGYSVSREKKESFPLTVTSAQKNPTAFYLCASSIEPRGRLDTQYFGPGTRLTVL.

Here the CDR3 reads CASSLQGNTEAFF. CDR3 in DNA: TGTGCCAGCAGCTTACAGGGGAACACTGAAGCTTTCTTT. The chain has TRBV7-3 and TRBJ1-1, with a weak D call TRBD1 (5 bases). Germline values: CDR1 SGHTA, CDR2 FQGTGA. Deletions cut 2 bases from V and 1 base from J, with 5 bases between. CDR3 length equals 13 residues.

J is TRBJ1-1 and V is TRBV11-3; 8 nucleotides match TRBD1. This CDR3 region has 15 residues. V lost 1 base and J lost 1; bases outside the gene matches: 2. CDR1 and CDR2 from the germline V gene are SGHNT and YENEEA. The CDR3, as DNA: TGTGCCAGCAGCTTAGCTGGGACAGGGAACACTGAAGCTTTCTTT. Protein product: CASSLAGTGNTEAFF.

The V and J genes are TRBV7-8 and TRBJ1-5; 10 bases align to TRBD1. Trimming took 1 base from V and 5 from J; bases not matched to a gene: 2. The germline CDR1 and CDR2 sequences are SGHVS and FQNEAQ. The CDR3 is 15 residues long. Written as DNA, the CDR3 is TGTGCCAGCAGCTTAGGACAGGGGGCCCATCAGCCCCAGCATTTT. Translated: CASSLGQGAHQPQHF.

J is TRBJ2-5 and V is TRBV11-2, with D tentatively TRBD2 (5 bases). This CDR3 is built from 15 residues. Trimming stripped 0 bases from V and 3 bases from J, with 11 bases between. In germline, CDR1 is SGHAT, CDR2 FQNNGV. The CDR3 sequence is CASSLDCREEETQYF. The CDR3 DNA follows: TGTGCCAGCAGCTTAGATTGTCGGGAAGAAGAGACCCAGTACTTC.

The chain links TRBV6-6 to TRBJ2-5; D uncertain. The germline V and J ends were trimmed by 4 bases and 5 bases, with 8 bases remaining between them. The CDR3 sequence is 12 residues long. In germline, CDR1 is MNHNY, CDR2 SVGAGI (reference sequence). CDR3 nucleotides: TGTGCCAGCAGTTCCCAACAGGAGACCCAGTACTTC. Its protein is CASSSQQETQYF.

The chain employs TRBV28 and TRBJ1-2; 9 nucleotides line up with TRBD1. The CDR3 contains 17 residues. Germline trimming cut 5 bases from V and 2 bases from J; bases unmatched to any gene: 12. The germline CDR1 and CDR2 sequences are MDHEN and SYDVKM. CDR3 protein: CASSLSMGQGKNYGYTF. The CDR3 nucleotides are TGTGCCAGCAGTCTATCTATGGGACAGGGTAAAAACTATGGCTACACCTTC.

The rearrangement links TRBV6-2 or TRBV6-3 to TRBJ2-2, with a tentative D call TRBD1 (6 bases). CDR3 length: 17 amino acids. CDR1 is MNHEY, CDR2 SVGEGT, per germline. The V end was cut by 3 bases, the J end by 7 bases, with 21 bases between. The CDR3, as DNA: TGTGCCAGCAGTTATCTCAGGGGCCCAAGAGTGGGCGGGGAGCTGTTTTTT. Amino acids: CASSYLRGPRVGGELFF.

The rearrangement joins TRBV7-9 to TRBJ1-2; no definite D call. Per the germline V gene, CDR1 is SEHNR and CDR2 is FQNEAQ (reference sequence). There are 15 residues in the CDR3. V was clipped by 3 bases and J by 0 bases, with 11 bases between them. CDR3 nucleotide sequence: TGTGCCAGCAGCTTTTTCGAGGTGCCTAACTATGGCTACACCTTC. Its translation is CASSFFEVPNYGYTF.

The table lists this clone with a count of one. The rearrangement joins TRBV18 to TRBJ1-1; D is perhaps TRBD1 (5 bases). This CDR3 spans 14 amino acids. V gave up 3 bases and J gave up 4 bases, with 12 bases separating them. The germline V gene has CDR1 KGHSH and CDR2 LQKENI. CDR3 loop: CASSPRGGGTEAFF. In DNA, the CDR3 is TGTGCCAGCTCACCGCGCGGGGGAGGCACTGAAGCTTTCTTT.